This is a list of T cell receptor beta chains from one sample in a study of regulatory T cells in long-lasting Graves disease. TCRdb independently ran MiXCR on the multiplex PCR reads; one entry per CDR3 protein. The repertoire consists of some 400,000 distinct CDR3 sequences, with approximately 15% occurring once and the leading ten covering over 15%. These data also featured in a second study, about T cells in Graves' hyperthyroidism and ophthalmopathy.

The sample in question was peripheral blood mononuclear cells (PBMCs), obtained at new diagnosis, from a patient treated with antithyroid drugs. These receptors originate from a woman under 40 with Graves disease. Each CDR3 is given with its conserved first and last residue. A D gene is named only where the DNA matches it firmly. For some rows the clone size is stated as once, few or many, or as a class when expanded; others skip it.

d_gene: TRBD2; abundance: many; v_gene: TRBV5-1; j_gene: TRBJ2-1; CDR3aa: CASSLPGTSGRSRNEQFF; CDR3nt: TGCGCCAGCAGCCTCCCCGGGACTAGCGGGAGGAGTAGGAATGAGCAGTTCTTC
d_gene: .; abundance: many; v_gene: TRBV7-9; j_gene: TRBJ2-7; CDR3aa: CASSPKGGLYEQYF; CDR3nt: TGTGCCAGCAGCCCCAAAGGGGGGCTTTACGAGCAGTACTTC
d_gene: .; abundance: once; v_gene: TRBV14; j_gene: TRBJ2-4; CDR3aa: CASSQGGLSLAKNIQYF; CDR3nt: TGTGCCAGCAGCCAAGGCGGGCTCAGCCTAGCCAAAAACATTCAGTACTTC
d_gene: .; abundance: .; v_gene: TRBV24-1; j_gene: TRBJ1-2; CDR3aa: CATHSRDGDFYGYTF; CDR3nt: TGTGCCACCCATAGCCGGGACGGAGACTTTTATGGCTACACCTTC
d_gene: .; abundance: few; v_gene: TRBV6-1; j_gene: TRBJ2-7; CDR3aa: CASRTNDRSYYEQYF; CDR3nt: TGTGCCAGCAGAACGAACGACAGGAGCTATTACGAGCAGTACTTC
d_gene: TRBD1; abundance: .; v_gene: TRBV9; j_gene: TRBJ1-6; CDR3aa: CASSDRTGGGNSPLHF; CDR3nt: TGTGCCAGCAGCGATCGGACAGGGGGTGGCAATTCACCCCTCCACTTT
d_gene: .; abundance: many; v_gene: TRBV12-3/TRBV12-4; j_gene: TRBJ1-2; CDR3aa: CASSLAGGGGYGYTF; CDR3nt: TGTGCCAGCAGCTTAGCTGGTGGGGGGGGATATGGCTACACCTTC
d_gene: .; abundance: .; v_gene: TRBV19; j_gene: TRBJ2-1; CDR3aa: CASSIGSSSYNEQFF; CDR3nt: TGTGCCAGTAGTATAGGATCAAGCTCCTACAATGAGCAGTTCTTC
d_gene: .; abundance: .; v_gene: TRBV12-3/TRBV12-4; j_gene: TRBJ2-1; CDR3aa: CASSFEGSAWF; CDR3nt: TGTGCCAGCAGTTTTGAGGGGTCTGCCTGGTTC
d_gene: TRBD2; abundance: many; v_gene: TRBV7-2; j_gene: TRBJ2-1; CDR3aa: CATVGGGNEQFF; CDR3nt: TGTGCCACAGTCGGGGGGGGCAATGAGCAGTTCTTC
d_gene: .; abundance: .; v_gene: TRBV6-9; j_gene: TRBJ2-1; CDR3aa: CASSYSPLVGEQFF; CDR3nt: TGTGCCAGCAGTTACTCTCCCCTAGTAGGCGAGCAGTTCTTC
d_gene: .; abundance: many; v_gene: TRBV11-3; j_gene: TRBJ1-1; CDR3aa: CASSLGQFIPFF; CDR3nt: TGTGCCAGCAGCTTGGGGCAGTTTATTCCTTTCTTT
d_gene: .; abundance: few; v_gene: TRBV6-1; j_gene: TRBJ2-2; CDR3aa: CASSRNGGQTGELFF; CDR3nt: TGTGCCAGCAGTCGTAACGGGGGCCAAACCGGGGAGCTGTTTTTT
d_gene: .; abundance: .; v_gene: TRBV7-6; j_gene: TRBJ2-1; CDR3aa: CASSLALGAGYNEQFF; CDR3nt: TGTGCCAGCAGCTTAGCGCTGGGGGCGGGGTACAATGAGCAGTTCTTC
d_gene: .; abundance: .; v_gene: TRBV24-1; j_gene: TRBJ2-3; CDR3aa: CATSDAQDSTEDTQYF; CDR3nt: TGTGCCACCAGTGACGCTCAGGACAGCACGGAAGATACGCAGTATTTT
d_gene: TRBD1; abundance: few; v_gene: TRBV9; j_gene: TRBJ1-2; CDR3aa: CASSPGTDYLGYTF; CDR3nt: TGTGCCAGCAGCCCCGGGACAGACTACCTTGGCTACACCTTC
d_gene: TRBD2; abundance: many; v_gene: TRBV6-2/TRBV6-3; j_gene: TRBJ2-7; CDR3aa: CASSSSAGVREQYF; CDR3nt: TGTGCCAGCAGTTCATCGGCGGGAGTCCGGGAGCAGTACTTC
d_gene: TRBD1; abundance: .; v_gene: TRBV12-3/TRBV12-4; j_gene: TRBJ1-2; CDR3aa: CASSLADRVGGYTF; CDR3nt: TGTGCCAGCAGTTTGGCGGACAGGGTTGGAGGCTACACCTTC
d_gene: .; abundance: many; v_gene: TRBV20-1; j_gene: TRBJ2-7; CDR3aa: CSAEEPPLEQYF; CDR3nt: TGCAGTGCAGAGGAACCTCCCCTCGAGCAGTACTTC
d_gene: .; abundance: few; v_gene: TRBV5-1; j_gene: TRBJ2-7; CDR3aa: CASSRQAYEQYF; CDR3nt: TGCGCCAGCAGCAGACAGGCCTACGAGCAGTACTTC
d_gene: .; abundance: .; v_gene: TRBV6-2/TRBV6-3; j_gene: TRBJ2-5; CDR3aa: CASYGQRLRETQYF; CDR3nt: TGTGCCAGCTACGGGCAGAGATTGAGGGAGACCCAGTACTTC
d_gene: .; abundance: many; v_gene: TRBV12-3/TRBV12-4; j_gene: TRBJ2-7; CDR3aa: CASSLEPTRDKSYEQYF; CDR3nt: TGTGCCAGCAGTTTAGAACCGACTCGGGACAAAAGCTACGAGCAGTACTTC
d_gene: .; abundance: many; v_gene: TRBV19; j_gene: TRBJ2-5; CDR3aa: CASSAGPSRLYQETQYF; CDR3nt: TGTGCCAGTAGTGCGGGCCCATCGAGGCTGTACCAAGAGACCCAGTACTTC
d_gene: .; abundance: many; v_gene: TRBV20-1; j_gene: TRBJ2-7; CDR3aa: CSASKAGIPYEQYF; CDR3nt: TGCAGTGCTTCAAAAGCGGGCATCCCCTACGAGCAGTACTTC
d_gene: TRBD1; abundance: many; v_gene: TRBV30; j_gene: TRBJ1-2; CDR3aa: CAWVRTGEYGYTF; CDR3nt: TGTGCCTGGGTTCGGACAGGGGAATATGGCTACACCTTC
d_gene: .; abundance: few; v_gene: TRBV27; j_gene: TRBJ1-3; CDR3aa: CASSRTGFTGNTIYF; CDR3nt: TGTGCCAGCAGCCGAACAGGGTTCACTGGAAACACCATATATTTT
d_gene: .; abundance: few; v_gene: TRBV9; j_gene: TRBJ2-7; CDR3aa: CASSVAPLSSYEQYF; CDR3nt: TGTGCCAGCAGCGTAGCCCCGTTGAGCTCCTACGAGCAGTACTTC
d_gene: .; abundance: few; v_gene: TRBV10-3; j_gene: TRBJ2-5; CDR3aa: CAISGQQQETQYF; CDR3nt: TGTGCCATTTCAGGACAGCAACAAGAGACCCAGTACTTC
d_gene: TRBD1; abundance: many; v_gene: TRBV5-1; j_gene: TRBJ2-5; CDR3aa: CASSKFRDRSQETQYF; CDR3nt: TGCGCCAGCAGCAAATTCCGGGACAGGAGTCAAGAGACCCAGTACTTC
d_gene: .; abundance: many; v_gene: TRBV12-3/TRBV12-4; j_gene: TRBJ2-5; CDR3aa: CASSLEVSRQTQYF; CDR3nt: TGTGCCAGCAGTTTGGAGGTATCGCGGCAGACCCAGTACTTC
d_gene: .; abundance: many; v_gene: TRBV6-1; j_gene: TRBJ1-5; CDR3aa: CASNGRTQPQHF; CDR3nt: TGTGCCAGCAACGGTAGGACTCAGCCCCAGCATTTT
d_gene: .; abundance: few; v_gene: TRBV27; j_gene: TRBJ2-2; CDR3aa: CASSLSERGGALEVAGELFF; CDR3nt: TGTGCCAGCAGTTTATCCGAGAGAGGGGGGGCGCTTGAAGTTGCCGGGGAGCTGTTTTTT
d_gene: TRBD1; abundance: .; v_gene: TRBV18; j_gene: TRBJ1-1; CDR3aa: CASSPRDSDTEAFF; CDR3nt: TGTGCCAGCTCACCACGGGACAGCGACACTGAAGCTTTCTTT
d_gene: .; abundance: few; v_gene: TRBV7-3; j_gene: TRBJ2-2; CDR3aa: CASSLDVESVGTGELFF; CDR3nt: TGTGCCAGCAGCTTAGATGTGGAGAGTGTGGGCACCGGGGAGCTGTTTTTT
d_gene: .; abundance: many; v_gene: TRBV28; j_gene: TRBJ2-2; CDR3aa: CASLGVGHTGELFF; CDR3nt: TGTGCCAGCCTGGGAGTAGGGCACACCGGGGAGCTGTTTTTT
d_gene: .; abundance: few; v_gene: TRBV7-2; j_gene: TRBJ1-3; CDR3aa: CASSQTRAPGNTIYF; CDR3nt: TGTGCCAGCAGCCAGACAAGGGCCCCTGGAAACACCATATATTTT
d_gene: TRBD2; abundance: many; v_gene: TRBV4-1; j_gene: TRBJ2-1; CDR3aa: CASSRGRANYNEQFF; CDR3nt: TGCGCCAGCAGCCGCGGGAGGGCCAATTACAATGAGCAGTTCTTC
d_gene: .; abundance: many; v_gene: TRBV10-3; j_gene: TRBJ1-1; CDR3aa: CATLMNTEAFF; CDR3nt: TGTGCCACCTTGATGAACACTGAAGCTTTCTTT
d_gene: .; abundance: many; v_gene: TRBV7-9; j_gene: TRBJ2-5; CDR3aa: CASSLLGPDHQETQYF; CDR3nt: TGTGCCAGCAGCTTATTAGGGCCAGACCACCAAGAGACCCAGTACTTC
d_gene: .; abundance: few; v_gene: TRBV28; j_gene: TRBJ1-4; CDR3aa: CASSFLDLPEKLFF; CDR3nt: TGTGCCAGCAGTTTCCTGGACCTGCCTGAAAAACTGTTTTTT
d_gene: TRBD1; abundance: many; v_gene: TRBV28; j_gene: TRBJ2-3; CDR3aa: CASSLTGSTDTQYF; CDR3nt: TGTGCCAGCAGTTTGACAGGGAGCACAGATACGCAGTATTTT
d_gene: .; abundance: many; v_gene: TRBV7-9; j_gene: TRBJ2-1; CDR3aa: CAGRDNEQFF; CDR3nt: TGTGCCGGCCGGGACAATGAGCAGTTCTTC
d_gene: .; abundance: .; v_gene: TRBV4-2; j_gene: TRBJ2-3; CDR3aa: CASSQEGRRNFLTDTQYF; CDR3nt: TGTGCCAGCAGCCAAGAAGGACGCAGGAATTTCCTCACAGATACGCAGTATTTT
d_gene: TRBD2; abundance: .; v_gene: TRBV24-1; j_gene: TRBJ2-1; CDR3aa: CATSVQRTSGSSEQFF; CDR3nt: TGTGCCACCAGTGTCCAAAGGACTAGCGGGAGCAGTGAGCAGTTCTTC